Sequencing of this TCR beta chain was carried out in a study of siplizumab effects on memory and regulatory T cells. Produced via immunoSEQ multiplex PCR; TCRdb's table is partial and in-frame only. Among 90,000 to 120,000 clones listed, 94% were seen once. Germline V gene data show CDR1 as SNHLY and CDR2 as FYNNEI. V lost 6 bases and J lost 6, with 21 bases in between. The CDR3 extends over 16 amino acids. As concerns this clone: What it binds is not known.

Study-level points and caveats: No more than a minor fraction of alloreactive clones could be traced back to unstimulated subsets. The mean Treg-derived percentage of mappable alloreactive CD4+ clones was about 70% with siplizumab compared with approximately 28% in controls.

The receptor was isolated from a human donor in good health. V usage is TRBV2 and J usage is TRBJ1-5; the D gene is possibly TRBD1 (5 bases). The sample taken for sequencing was Tregs sorted from blood. For the CDR3, the DNA is TGTGCCAGCAGCCAACAGGTTCCTAGGGTCGGTCAGCCCCAGCATTTT. It encodes CASSQQVPRVGQPQHF.